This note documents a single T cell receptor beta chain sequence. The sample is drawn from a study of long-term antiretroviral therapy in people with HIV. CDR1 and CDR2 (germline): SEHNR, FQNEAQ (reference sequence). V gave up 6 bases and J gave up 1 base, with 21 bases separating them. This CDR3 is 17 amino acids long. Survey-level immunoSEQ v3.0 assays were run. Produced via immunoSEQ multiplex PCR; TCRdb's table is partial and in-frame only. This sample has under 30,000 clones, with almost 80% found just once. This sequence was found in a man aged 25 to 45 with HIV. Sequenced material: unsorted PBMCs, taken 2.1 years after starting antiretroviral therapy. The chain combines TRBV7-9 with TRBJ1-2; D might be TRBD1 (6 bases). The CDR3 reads CASREGHRPPINYGYTF. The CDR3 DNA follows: TGTGCCAGCAGGGAGGGACACCGTCCCCCAATTAACTATGGCTACACCTTC.